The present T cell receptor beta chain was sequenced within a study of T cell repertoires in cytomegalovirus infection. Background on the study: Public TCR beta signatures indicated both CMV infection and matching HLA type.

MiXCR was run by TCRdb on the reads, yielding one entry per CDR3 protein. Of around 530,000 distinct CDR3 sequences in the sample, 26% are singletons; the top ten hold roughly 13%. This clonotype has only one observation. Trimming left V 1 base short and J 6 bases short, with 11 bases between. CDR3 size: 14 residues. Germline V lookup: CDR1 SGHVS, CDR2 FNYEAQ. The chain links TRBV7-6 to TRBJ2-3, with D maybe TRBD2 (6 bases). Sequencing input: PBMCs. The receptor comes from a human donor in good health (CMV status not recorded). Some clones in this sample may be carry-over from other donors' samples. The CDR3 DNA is TGTGCCAGCAGCTTAGTGCAGGCGGGGGATACGCAGTATTTT. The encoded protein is CASSLVQAGDTQYF.